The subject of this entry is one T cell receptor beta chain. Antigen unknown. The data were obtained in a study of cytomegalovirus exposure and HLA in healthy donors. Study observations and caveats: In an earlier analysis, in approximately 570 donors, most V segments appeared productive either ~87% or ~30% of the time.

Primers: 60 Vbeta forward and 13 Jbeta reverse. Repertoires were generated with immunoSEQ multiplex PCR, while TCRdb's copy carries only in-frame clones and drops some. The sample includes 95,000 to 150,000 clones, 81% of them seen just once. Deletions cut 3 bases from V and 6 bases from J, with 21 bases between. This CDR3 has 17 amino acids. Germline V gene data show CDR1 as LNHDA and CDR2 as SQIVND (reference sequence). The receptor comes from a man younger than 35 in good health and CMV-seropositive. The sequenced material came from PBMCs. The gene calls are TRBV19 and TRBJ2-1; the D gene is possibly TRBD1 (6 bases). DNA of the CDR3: TGTGCCAGTAGTATCTCCCCGACAGGCCTGTTGGGCAATGAGCAGTTCTTC. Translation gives CASSISPTGLLGNEQFF.